A single sample gave rise to the 14 T cell receptor beta chains below, sequenced in a study of blood T cell repertoires in COVID-19. Sequencing used immunoSEQ multiplex PCR; TCRdb keeps in-frame clones, though not all of them. The sample includes a few hundred thousand clones, around 81% seen only once; the top ten take approximately 14%. What was sequenced was peripheral blood. The origin of the receptors is a person aged 65 to 85 with COVID-19, enrolled during active disease.

Comments on this clone: The sample contains more than one DNA sequence encoding this CDR3. This chain connects TRBV27 to TRBJ1-5; maybe TRBD1 (5 bases). In germline, CDR1 is MNHEY, CDR2 SMNVEV (reference sequence). This CDR3 comprises 13 residues. V was pared by 3 bases and J by 7 bases, with 10 bases between. The CDR3 sequence is CASSFGGLQPQHF. The DNA for the CDR3 is TGTGCCAGCAGTTTTGGGGGGTTGCAGCCCCAGCATTTT.

This chain links TRBV5-4 with TRBJ2-5; 12 bases agree with TRBD2. The ends lost 0 bases at V and 7 bases at J; junction bases unmatched: 10. This CDR3 is built from 17 residues. Per germline, CDR1 SGHNT and CDR2 YYREEE (reference sequence). The CDR3 DNA follows: TGTGCCAGCAGCTTGGTTCCTAGCGGGGGGGCCCAGGGGACCCAGTACTTC. Protein product: CASSLVPSGGAQGTQYF. Full variable domain (remainder filled in from reference TRBV5-4 and TRBJ2-5): ETGVTQSPTHLIKTRGQQVTLRCSSQSGHNTVSWYQQALGQGPQFIFQYYREEENGRGNFPPRFSGLQFPNYSSELNVNALELDDSALYLCASSLVPSGGAQGTQYFGPGTRLLVL.

This rearrangement joins TRBV7-9 to TRBJ2-1, with 14 bases that match TRBD2. CDR1 SEHNR and CDR2 FQNEAQ come from the germline V gene (reference sequence). CDR3 size: 19 residues. Trimming at V came to 2 bases and at J to 2 bases, leaving 8 bases not matched to a gene. The chain's CDR3 is CASSLSRTSGRKTYNEQFF. The CDR3, as DNA: TGTGCCAGCAGCTTATCCCGGACTAGCGGGAGGAAAACCTACAATGAGCAGTTCTTC.

The chain is built from TRBV7-2 and TRBJ2-1, with TRBD2 identical over 14 bases. The CDR3 spans 16 residues. Trimming cost V 4 bases and J 6 bases; bases outside gene matches: 5. In germline, CDR1 is SGHTA, CDR2 FQGNSA. CDR3 protein: CASSSRGTSGGNEQFF. The CDR3 nucleotides read TGTGCCAGCAGCTCTAGGGGGACTAGCGGGGGCAATGAGCAGTTCTTC.

This chain connects TRBV9 to TRBJ2-2, with 8 bases lining up with TRBD1. CDR1 SGDLS and CDR2 YYNGEE come from the germline V gene. J was trimmed by 5 bases and V by 0 bases; bases with no gene match: 0. This CDR3 has 14 amino acids. As DNA, the CDR3 is TGTGCCAGCAGCGTAGGGACAGGGACCGGGGAGCTGTTTTTT. The encoded protein is CASSVGTGTGELFF.

The V call is TRBV7-2, the J call TRBJ2-1; 7 bases are a match to TRBD2. The J segment lost 7 bases and the V segment lost 5 bases, leaving 14 bases of the junction unmatched. The germline V gene encodes CDR1 SGHTA and CDR2 FQGNSA. The CDR3 runs 16 residues. The CDR3: CASSKHAAGYYNEQFF. The CDR3 coding sequence is TGTGCCAGCAGCAAACACGCAGCGGGATATTATAATGAGCAGTTCTTC.

The chain links TRBV5-6 to TRBJ1-3; 7 nucleotides match TRBD1. V trimming: 4 bases; J trimming: 3 bases; junction bases outside the gene matches: 7. The CDR3 has 15 amino acids. Germline V CDR1 and CDR2: SGHDT, YYEEEE. For the CDR3, the DNA is TGTGCCAGCAGCGTAAAACGGACAGGTGGAAACACCATATATTTT. Translating it yields CASSVKRTGGNTIYF.

V is TRBV7-6 and J is TRBJ2-3, with 9 bases fitting TRBD2. Germline trimming cut 1 base from V and 3 bases from J; bases unmatched to any gene: 5. The CDR3 is 16 amino acids. Germline CDR1 and CDR2: SGHVS and FNYEAQ. For the CDR3, the DNA is TGTGCCAGCAGCTTAGATCGCGGGGGGGATACAGATACGCAGTATTTT. This translates into CASSLDRGGDTDTQYF.

The genes are TRBV7-2 and TRBJ2-7; the match to TRBD1 covers 9 bases. V shed 3 bases, J shed 0 bases, and the junction held 9 bases outside the gene matches. The CDR3 runs 17 residues. Germline V gives CDR1 SGHTA, CDR2 FQGNSA. This CDR3 reads CASSFKSGTGSSYEQYF. Written as DNA, the CDR3 is TGTGCCAGCAGCTTCAAATCCGGGACAGGGAGCTCCTACGAGCAGTACTTC. Looking up the rest from reference TRBV7-2 and TRBJ2-7 gives the full variable domain: GAGVSQSPSNKVTEKGKDVELRCDPISGHTALYWYRQSLGQGLEFLIYFQGNSAPDKSGLPSDRFSAERTGGSVSTLTIQRTQQEDSAVYLCASSFKSGTGSSYEQYFGPGTRLTVT.

V and J are TRBV27 and TRBJ1-4; D remains unclear. Germline loops: CDR1 MNHEY, CDR2 SMNVEV (reference sequence). The CDR3 totals 17 residues. With 5 bases removed from V and 7 bases from J, the gap between germline ends came to 23 bases. The CDR3: CASSPSRPLRRIEKLFF. The CDR3 coding sequence is TGTGCCAGCAGTCCCTCTCGCCCCTTAAGGAGGATTGAAAAACTGTTTTTT.

The chain has TRBV5-1 and TRBJ1-6; D is perhaps TRBD1 (6 bases). Germline CDR1 is SGHRS and CDR2 is YFSETQ. CDR3 length: 16 amino acids. V was clipped by 0 bases and J by 8 bases, with 15 bases between them. The CDR3 nucleotides read TGCGCCAGCAGCTTGGAGGGGGGGGCTGAGTATTCACCCCTCCACTTT. Its protein is CASSLEGGAEYSPLHF. Filled out from reference TRBV5-1 and TRBJ1-6, the complete variable domain reads KAGVTQTPRYLIKTRGQQVTLSCSPISGHRSVSWYQQTPGQGLQFLFEYFSETQRNKGNFPGRFSGRQFSNSRSEMNVSTLELGDSALYLCASSLEGGAEYSPLHFGNGTRLTVT.

The J gene is TRBJ1-5, the V gene TRBV7-9; D is unresolved. The V gene's germline CDR1 is SEHNR and CDR2 FQNEAQ (reference sequence). The V and J ends lost 3 bases and 3 bases respectively, with 12 bases between them. This CDR3 is built from 15 residues. Here the CDR3 reads CASSFGDTPNQPQHF. Here the CDR3 DNA reads TGTGCCAGCAGCTTTGGAGATACCCCCAATCAGCCCCAGCATTTT.

The J gene is TRBJ2-1, the V gene TRBV4-3; TRBD2 matches 8 bases. Germline CDR1 is LGHNA and CDR2 is YSLEER. V dropped 4 bases and J dropped 4; count of bases not matched to a gene: 3. The CDR3 sequence is 14 residues long. CDR3: CASSPGGGYNEQFF. The CDR3 DNA is TGCGCCAGCAGCCCCGGGGGGGGTTACAATGAGCAGTTCTTC.

This clone was seen a handful of times. This chain links TRBV7-2 with TRBJ2-7, with TRBD2 matching over 8 bases. V dropped 5 bases and J dropped 2; count of bases not matched to a gene: 8. This CDR3 spans 15 amino acids. Germline lookup yields CDR1 SGHTA and CDR2 FQGNSA. The CDR3 bases are TGTGCCAGCAGCCCTTCGAGTAGCGGGGCCTACGAGCAGTACTTC. It is translated as CASSPSSSGAYEQYF.